This note documents a single T cell receptor (beta chain) sequence. This sample was taken from a study of blood T cell repertoires in COVID-19. This CDR3 spans 13 amino acids. V was shortened by 6 bases and J by 2 bases, with 10 bases between the two germline ends. Germline loops: CDR1 SNHLY, CDR2 FYNNEI. Libraries were prepared by immunoSEQ multiplex PCR; TCRdb keeps only in-frame clonotypes and omits some of them. This sample yields around 300,000 clones, of which 88% are seen a single time; around 5% belongs to the top ten. Source material: PBMCs or T cells enriched from blood (not recorded which). The chain carries TRBV2 and TRBJ2-5, with D possibly matching TRBD2 (6 bases). The source of this sequence is a man between 25 and 39 years old who had recovered from COVID-19. CDR3 residues: CASSRDLQETQYF. In DNA, the CDR3 is TGTGCCAGCAGCCGGGACTTACAAGAGACCCAGTACTTC.